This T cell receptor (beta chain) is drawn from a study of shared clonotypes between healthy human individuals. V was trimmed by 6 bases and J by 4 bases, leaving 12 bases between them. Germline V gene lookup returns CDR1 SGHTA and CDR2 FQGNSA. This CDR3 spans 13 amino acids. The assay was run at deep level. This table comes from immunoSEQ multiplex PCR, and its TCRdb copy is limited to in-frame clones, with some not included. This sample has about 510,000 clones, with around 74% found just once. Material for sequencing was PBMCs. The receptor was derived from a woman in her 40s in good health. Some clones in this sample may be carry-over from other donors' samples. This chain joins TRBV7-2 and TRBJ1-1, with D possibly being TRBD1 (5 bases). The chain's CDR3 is CASSATAATEAFF. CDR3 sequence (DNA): TGTGCCAGCAGTGCGACAGCGGCCACTGAAGCTTTCTTT. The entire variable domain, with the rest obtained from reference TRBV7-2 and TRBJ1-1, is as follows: GAGVSQSPSNKVTEKGKDVELRCDPISGHTALYWYRQSLGQGLEFLIYFQGNSAPDKSGLPSDRFSAERTGGSVSTLTIQRTQQEDSAVYLCASSATAATEAFFGQGTRLTVV.